The 8 T cell receptor beta chains below come from one sample, sequenced in a study of blood T cell repertoires in COVID-19. Sequencing used immunoSEQ multiplex PCR; TCRdb keeps in-frame clones, though not all of them. The sample has some 400,000 clones, about 89% seen once; the top ten hold less than 11%. The sample was peripheral blood. These receptors were taken from a woman aged 25 to 39 with COVID-19, enrolled during active disease.

The V call is TRBV7-3, the J call TRBJ2-7, with TRBD1 as a possible D gene (5 bases). The CDR3 is 13 amino acids. CDR1 is SGHTA, CDR2 FQGTGA, per germline. V shed 5 bases and J shed 0 bases, with 8 bases lying between them. CDR3 bases: TGTGCCAGCAGCCTTGACAGCTCCTACGAGCAGTACTTC. This sequence encodes CASSLDSSYEQYF.

The chain links TRBV28 to TRBJ2-7, with TRBD2 identical over 12 bases. Germline trimming cut 6 bases from V and 0 bases from J; bases unmatched to any gene: 9. CDR3 size: 17 residues. CDR1 and CDR2 from the germline V gene are MDHEN and SYDVKM. The CDR3 sequence is CASSPLGLAGFSYEQYF. The CDR3 DNA is TGTGCCAGCAGCCCACTCGGACTAGCGGGATTCTCCTACGAGCAGTACTTC.

CDR3 loop: CASSTWTGNYEQYF. The CDR3 bases are TGTGCCAGCAGCACCTGGACAGGGAACTACGAGCAGTACTTC. The J gene is TRBJ2-7, the V gene TRBV11-2, with 8 positions matching TRBD1. The CDR3 loop spans 14 amino acids. V lost 5 bases to trimming and J lost 3 bases; unmatched junction nucleotides: 6. Germline values: CDR1 SGHAT, CDR2 FQNNGV.

This rearrangement joins TRBV9 to TRBJ1-3; 10 positions agree with TRBD1. The J segment lost 6 bases and the V segment lost 4 bases, leaving 7 bases of the junction unmatched. The CDR3 extends over 15 amino acids. CDR1 is SGDLS, CDR2 YYNGEE, per germline. Written as DNA, the CDR3 is TGTGCCAGCAGCTCGGGACAGGGGATCGAAAACACCATATATTTT. This sequence encodes CASSSGQGIENTIYF.

The chain couples TRBV5-6 to TRBJ2-4; perhaps TRBD1 as D (6 bases). CDR3 size: 15 residues. Trimming pared 2 bases from V and 3 bases from J, leaving 12 bases between. The germline gives CDR1 SGHDT, CDR2 YYEEEE. DNA of the CDR3: TGTGCCAGCAGCTTTGCACAGGGAGACAAAAACATTCAGTACTTC. It encodes CASSFAQGDKNIQYF.

This chain joins TRBV7-3 and TRBJ2-7; 13 positions match TRBD2. Germline V gives CDR1 SGHTA, CDR2 FQGTGA. The CDR3 contains 17 residues. After removal of 5 bases from V and 5 bases from J, the junction contained 12 bases not matched to a gene. The CDR3, as DNA: TGTGCCAGCAGCGCCACTAGCGGGAGGGCCGCAATCCACGAGCAGTACTTC. Amino acid sequence: CASSATSGRAAIHEQYF.

This clone is a singleton in its sample. The rearrangement joins TRBV28 to TRBJ1-4; 9 bases agree with TRBD1. The CDR3 contains 16 residues. The germline V gene encodes CDR1 MDHEN and CDR2 SYDVKM. Unmatched junction bases numbered 7, after V lost 4 bases and J lost 4 bases. CDR3 sequence: CASSSGTGSINEKLFF. CDR3 bases: TGTGCCAGCAGTTCCGGGACAGGGTCCATTAATGAAAAACTGTTTTTT.

The chain uses TRBV24-1 and TRBJ1-4; D might be TRBD1 (5 bases). The CDR3 contains 15 residues. Germline V gene lookup returns CDR1 KGHDR and CDR2 SFDVKD. V lost 3 bases and J lost 0, with 7 bases in between. Here the CDR3 DNA reads TGTGCCACCAGTGATACGGACACAACTAATGAAAAACTGTTTTTT. As protein: CATSDTDTTNEKLFF.